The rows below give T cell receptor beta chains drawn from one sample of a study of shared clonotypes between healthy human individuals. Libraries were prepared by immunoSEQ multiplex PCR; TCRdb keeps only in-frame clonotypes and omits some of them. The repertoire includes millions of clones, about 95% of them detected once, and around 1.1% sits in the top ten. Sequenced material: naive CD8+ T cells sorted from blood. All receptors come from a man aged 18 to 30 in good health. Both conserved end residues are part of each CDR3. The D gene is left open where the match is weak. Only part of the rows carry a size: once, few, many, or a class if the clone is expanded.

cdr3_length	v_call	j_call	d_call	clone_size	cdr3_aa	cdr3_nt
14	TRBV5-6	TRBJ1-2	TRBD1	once	CASSLGDSNYGYTF	TGTGCCAGCAGCTTGGGGGACAGTAACTATGGCTACACCTTC
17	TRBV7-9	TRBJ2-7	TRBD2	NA	CASSQPGLAGGPIEQYF	TGTGCCAGCAGCCAACCGGGACTAGCGGGAGGGCCAATTGAGCAGTACTTC
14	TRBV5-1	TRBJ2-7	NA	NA	CASSLGAGSYEQYF	TGCGCCAGCAGCTTGGGAGCAGGCTCCTACGAGCAGTACTTC
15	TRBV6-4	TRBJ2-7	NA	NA	CASSDPQESSYEQYF	TGTGCCAGCAGTGACCCGCAGGAGAGCTCCTACGAGCAGTACTTC
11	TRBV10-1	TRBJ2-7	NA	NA	CASSDGYEQYF	TGCGCCAGCAGTGACGGATACGAGCAGTACTTC
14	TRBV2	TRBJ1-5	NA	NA	CASSEAGGNQPQHF	TGTGCCAGCAGTGAAGCGGGCGGCAATCAGCCCCAGCATTTT
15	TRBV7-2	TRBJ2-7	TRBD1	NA	CASSLGMGQIYEQYF	TGTGCCAGCAGCTTAGGTATGGGACAGATCTACGAGCAGTACTTC
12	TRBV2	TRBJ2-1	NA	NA	CASKGSYNEQFF	TGTGCCAGCAAGGGCTCCTACAATGAGCAGTTCTTC
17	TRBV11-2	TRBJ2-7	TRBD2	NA	CASSLAASGLFSYEQYF	TGTGCCAGCAGCTTAGCCGCTAGCGGGTTATTCTCCTACGAGCAGTACTTC
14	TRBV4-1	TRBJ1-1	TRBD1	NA	CASSHRDSTTEAFF	TGCGCCAGCAGCCACCGGGACAGCACCACTGAAGCTTTCTTT
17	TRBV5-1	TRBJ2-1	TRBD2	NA	CASGSHKAGLSYNEQFF	TGCGCCAGCGGTTCCCACAAAGCGGGGCTCTCCTACAATGAGCAGTTCTTC
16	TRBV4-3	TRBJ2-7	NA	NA	CASSQGAQLGSYEQYF	TGCGCCAGCAGCCAAGGGGCCCAATTGGGCTCCTACGAGCAGTACTTC
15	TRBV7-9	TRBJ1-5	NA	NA	CASSSSDSRNQPQHF	TGTGCCAGCAGCTCTTCGGACAGTCGGAATCAGCCCCAGCATTTT
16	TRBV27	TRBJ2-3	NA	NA	CASRSGEGGPSDTQYF	TGTGCCAGCAGATCAGGGGAGGGGGGGCCCTCAGATACGCAGTATTTT
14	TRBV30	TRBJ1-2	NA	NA	CAWSVSDLLEGYTF	TGTGCCTGGAGTGTATCAGATCTTTTGGAGGGCTACACCTTC
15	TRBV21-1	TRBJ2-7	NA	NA	CASSKYTGNSYEQYF	TGTGCCAGCAGCAAATATACAGGCAACTCCTACGAGCAGTACTTC
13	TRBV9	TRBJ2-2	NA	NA	CASSRENTGELFF	TGTGCCAGTTCCCGCGAGAACACCGGGGAGCTGTTTTTT
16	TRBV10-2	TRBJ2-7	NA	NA	CASKEGSLASTYEQYF	TGCGCCAGCAAGGAGGGGAGTCTAGCTTCAACCTACGAGCAGTACTTC
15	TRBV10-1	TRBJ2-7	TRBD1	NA	CASSEGALGQYEQYF	TGCGCCAGCAGTGAAGGAGCGTTGGGACAGTACGAGCAGTACTTC
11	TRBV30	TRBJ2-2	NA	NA	CAWGWAGELFF	TGTGCCTGGGGGTGGGCCGGGGAGCTGTTTTTT
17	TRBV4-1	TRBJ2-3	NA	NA	CASSQEGAGKSTDTQYF	TGCGCCAGCAGCCAAGAAGGGGCAGGGAAGTCGACAGATACGCAGTATTTT
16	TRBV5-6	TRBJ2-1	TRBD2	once	CASSLGTSGMYNEQFF	TGTGCCAGCAGCTTGGGGACTAGCGGGATGTACAATGAGCAGTTCTTC
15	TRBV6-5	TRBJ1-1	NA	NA	CASSYGTSLNTEAFF	TGTGCCAGCAGTTACGGCACCTCCTTGAACACTGAAGCTTTCTTT
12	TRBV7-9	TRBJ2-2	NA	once	CASSPSTGELFF	TGTGCCAGCAGCCCCTCAACCGGGGAGCTGTTTTTT